The subject of this entry is one TCR beta chain. The sample belongs to a study of T cell clonotyping in hematopoietic cell transplantation. Repertoires were generated with immunoSEQ multiplex PCR, while TCRdb's copy carries only in-frame clones and drops some. The sample records approximately 7,500 clones, approximately 88% being singletons. This CDR3 has 15 amino acids. V lost 6 bases and J lost 2; bases outside the gene matches: 9. Germline V gives CDR1 SNHLY, CDR2 FYNNEI. This TCR was recovered from a male patient in his late teens or twenties who had an allogeneic stem cell transplant from a related donor, so the T cells may come from the graft donor. Some clones in this sample may be carry-over from other donors' samples. This chain joins TRBV2 and TRBJ1-2; 7 bases map to TRBD1. Sequenced here: PBMCs, sampled 100 days after allogeneic stem cell transplant. The CDR3 sequence: CASSPWTGGNYGYTF. The CDR3 bases are TGTGCCAGCAGCCCTTGGACAGGCGGAAACTATGGCTACACCTTC.